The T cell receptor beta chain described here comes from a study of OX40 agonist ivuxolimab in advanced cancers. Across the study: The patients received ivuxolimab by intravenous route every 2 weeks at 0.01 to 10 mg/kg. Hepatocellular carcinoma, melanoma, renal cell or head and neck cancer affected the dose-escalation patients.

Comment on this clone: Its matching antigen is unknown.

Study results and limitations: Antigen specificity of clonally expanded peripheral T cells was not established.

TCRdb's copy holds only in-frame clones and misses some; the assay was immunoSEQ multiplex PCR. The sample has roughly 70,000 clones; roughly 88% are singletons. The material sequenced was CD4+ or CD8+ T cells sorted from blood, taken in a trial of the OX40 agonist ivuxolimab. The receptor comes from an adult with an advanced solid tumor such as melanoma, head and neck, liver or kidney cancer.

The CDR3 region is CASRPDTSGGTSGEQFF. The CDR3 DNA follows: TGTGCCAGCAGACCCGATACTAGCGGGGGGACGAGCGGGGAGCAGTTCTTC. The J gene is TRBJ2-1, the V gene TRBV7-9; TRBD2 agrees at 12 bases. Germline V lookup: CDR1 SEHNR, CDR2 FQNEAQ (reference sequence). This CDR3 region has 17 residues. V lost 6 bases, J lost 10 bases, and 16 bases stayed unmatched.